The clone carrying this T cell receptor (beta chain) was detected once. Its target is unknown. Repertoires were generated with immunoSEQ multiplex PCR, while TCRdb's copy carries only in-frame clones and drops some. The sample holds about 25,000 clones, 55% to 85% seen once. This sample was taken from a study of pediatric ulcerative colitis. The germline V gene encodes CDR1 SGHTA and CDR2 FQGNSA. The V and J ends lost 3 bases and 0 bases respectively, with 8 bases between them. There are 14 residues in the CDR3. During colonoscopy, one to two rectal pinch biopsies were collected. Findings and caveats of the study: No controls had the two rectal clonotypes shared by ulcerative colitis patients. Rectal pinch biopsies may have included blood-derived T cells, especially in patients with overt colitis. Blood-rectal clonal overlap within each person was significantly higher in ulcerative colitis patients than controls.

The J gene is TRBJ1-1, the V gene TRBV7-2; TRBD1 might be the D (6 bases). The sample consisted of gut tissue. The receptor was isolated from a boy younger than 18 with severe ulcerative colitis. This CDR3 reads CASSFGQMNTEAFF. The DNA for the CDR3 is TGTGCCAGCAGCTTTGGACAGATGAACACTGAAGCTTTCTTT. The whole variable domain, remainder taken from reference TRBV7-2 and TRBJ1-1, is GAGVSQSPSNKVTEKGKDVELRCDPISGHTALYWYRQSLGQGLEFLIYFQGNSAPDKSGLPSDRFSAERTGGSVSTLTIQRTQQEDSAVYLCASSFGQMNTEAFFGQGTRLTVV.